This TCR beta chain was recorded in a study of blood T cell repertoires in COVID-19. V was clipped by 4 bases and J by 4 bases; unmatched bases: 9. This CDR3 region has 15 residues. CDR1 and CDR2 (germline): LNHDA, SQIVND (reference sequence). The data were produced by immunoSEQ multiplex PCR, yet TCRdb's version contains in-frame clones alone and is incomplete. The repertoire holds hundreds of thousands of clones, with around 90% as singletons. The receptor comes from a woman aged 25 to 39 who had recovered from COVID-19. The genes are TRBV19 and TRBJ2-7; 8 nucleotides agree with TRBD1. The sequenced sample consisted of PBMCs or T cells enriched from blood (not recorded which). CDR3 residues: CASSNPGQANYEQYF. In DNA, the CDR3 is TGTGCCAGTAGTAATCCGGGACAGGCCAATTACGAGCAGTACTTC.